In this sample, the clone carrying this TCR beta chain turned up a few times. The record originates from a study of blood T cells in healthy people across ages. This CDR3 is built from 15 residues. V lost 4 bases, J lost 6 bases, and 9 bases stayed unmatched. In germline, CDR1 is SGHVS, CDR2 FQNEAQ. Per sample, no less than 6 micrograms of total RNA were extracted. Next came a second PCR, run for roughly 7 to 12 cycles, which used a sample-barcoded 5' primer along with a J-beta primer mix. Each cDNA molecule carried a tag from a template-switch adaptor that contained 12 random nucleotides. TCRdb analysed the 5' RACE reads with MiXCR anew, one entry per CDR3 protein. The data hold around 970,000 distinct CDR3 sequences, with around 54% observed a single time.

The genes are TRBV7-8 and TRBJ2-1, with 7 positions matching TRBD1. Sequencing input: blood. The clonotype was recovered from a woman aged 55-69 years in good health. CDR3 coding DNA: TGTGCCAGCAGCTACAACAGGGGAGTAGTCAATGAGCAGTTCTTC. Its translation: CASSYNRGVVNEQFF.